This TCR beta chain emerged from a study of cytomegalovirus exposure and HLA in healthy donors. Overall study findings and caveats: Several of the most significant clusters appeared linked to common viral pathogens, based on a later analysis. Highly shared variants forming one cluster were likely a sequencing artifact. According to a later analysis, donors in an Asian-associated ancestry cluster reportedly had fewer N-insertions than the roughly 670-donor mean.

V shed 5 bases and J 15 bases; nucleotides not matched to a gene: 13. The CDR3 runs to 13 residues. Germline assignment: CDR1 SEHNR and CDR2 FQNEAQ (reference sequence). The PCR employed 60 Vbeta primers together with 13 Jbeta primers. Sequencing was performed with immunoSEQ multiplex PCR; in TCRdb, only in-frame clones are kept and a portion is missing. The data contain about 140,000 clones, around 80% of them singletons. About this clone: No antigen is known for it.

The V call is TRBV7-9, the J call TRBJ2-1, with 7 bases identical to TRBD1. This TCR was sampled from a man between 40 and 49 years old in good health and CMV-seronegative. The specimen sequenced was PBMCs. The chain's CDR3 is CASSPTDREGGFF. For the CDR3, the DNA is TGTGCCAGCAGCCCAACTGACAGGGAAGGTGGGTTCTTC.